This T cell receptor (beta chain) is drawn from a study of regulatory T cells in long-lasting Graves disease (TCRdb year 2021). Concerning the study at large: Persistent Graves' disease meant more than 5 years of antithyroid drug treatment with TSH receptor autoantibodies that stayed positive. TCR sequencing covered 13 persistent and around 20 newly diagnosed Graves' disease patients, 33 samples in total. The study was conducted in China and was registered as a clinical trial. On average, persistent Graves' disease patients in the clinical cohort had been on antithyroid drugs for approximately ten years. Patients with persistent Graves' disease were compared with patients with newly diagnosed Graves' disease using TCR sequencing and RNA sequencing of peripheral blood.

V and J are truncated by 1 base and 1 base respectively, leaving an intervening sequence of 13 bases. The germline V gene (reference sequence) provides CDR1 LGHDT and CDR2 YNNKEL. Taken from cysteine to phenylalanine, the CDR3 has 17 residues. Only the CDR3 portion is preserved as DNA: 51 bases, with reading frame beginning at the first base. The label giving this sample's time point can be read as: persistent/refractory GD, antithyroid drugs over 5 years with positive TRAb. RNA was extracted from PBMCs in TRIzol for both TCR sequencing and RNA sequencing. Graves' disease was diagnosed according to American Thyroid Association guidelines. Patients for the study were recruited at an endocrinology department in Xi'an, China. From each patient, around 9 milliliters of peripheral blood was collected into an EDTA anticoagulant tube. Ficoll Paque Plus density gradient separation was used to isolate PBMCs, and no additional T cell sorting was done. RNA quality was checked with an Agilent 2100 Bioanalyzer and agarose gel, and concentration with a NanoDrop 2000.

The library was obtained by multiplex PCR. Sequencer: Illumina HiSeq 4000. To build TCR beta libraries, CDR3 regions were amplified by Arm-PCR using iRepertoire HTBI primers. Before sequencing, the PCR products went through gel purification. The study's processing was this. Gene usage analysis of CDR3 amino acid clonotypes relied on the approximately 60 TRBV and about 15 TRBJ segments identified across samples. COPE and FqMerger were used to merge filtered high-quality paired reads into contigs. BLAST was used to align contigs to IMGT TRBV, TRBD and TRBJ reference genes, and CDR3 was defined according to IMGT. Highly expanded clones were defined as clonotypes with a frequency above 0.1%. Shannon entropy served as the measure of repertoire diversity, while the Gini coefficient captured V-J evenness. A clonotype was considered public if more than one individual shared it. TCRdb reprocessing: public reads trimmed at Q25 with fastp, clones called with MiXCR, in-frame beta chains kept. Every CDR3 protein is listed once, alongside the most common genes and DNA of its rows. These V and J calls rely on TCRdb rather than the paper's analysis. The sample table lists around 400,000 distinct CDR3 sequences, around 20% of them with a count of one. The ten largest clonotypes hold 14% of the sample.

In its sample, this clonotype was seen many times. The antigen this receptor binds is unknown. Base qualities are not at hand, and no much larger clone is one base apart. Broader findings and caveats from the paper: The authors acknowledged the small sample size as a limitation that may reduce accuracy. Compared with newly diagnosed patients, patients with persistent Graves' disease had lower TCR Shannon entropy and fewer highly expanded clones, which suggests clonal expansion. Peripheral blood alone was examined, since thyroid tissue, which constituted the primary lesion, could not be accessed. TRBV28, TRBJ1-2 and TRBJ2-5 were preferentially used in persistent disease, while TRBV20-1 and TRBJ2-1 were favored in newly diagnosed disease. Sequencing and analysis were limited to the TCR beta chain. Patients with persistent disease shared more public clonotypes (under 3,000) than newly diagnosed patients did (approximately 990).

The sequence was obtained from a female donor with Graves disease. The sequence is built from TRBV3-1 and TRBJ2-2; tentative D gene TRBD2, with 6 bases matching. Specimen: peripheral blood mononuclear cells (PBMCs), collected when the disease was refractory, from a patient treated with antithyroid drugs. The CDR3 protein sequence reads: CASSQAFGSGNTGELFF. DNA sequence: TGTGCCAGCAGCCAAGCGTTTGGTAGCGGGAACACCGGGGAGCTGTTTTTT.